The TCR beta chain described here comes from a study of persistence of HIV-infected CD4 T cells. An overlapping HIV-1 Gag peptide pool stimulated these cells at about 0.91 ug/peptide/mL. Responding CD4+ T cells were sorted by upregulation of both CD40 ligand and CD69. On this clone itself: No antigen is known for it.

This was the immunoSEQ version 4 assay in survey mode. Template was genomic DNA at approximately 10 ng/uL, with up to about 1 ug used per sample. The assay was immunoSEQ multiplex PCR, and TCRdb's table has in-frame clones only and misses some. The table shows nearly 20,000 clones, with 65% occurring only once. Germline loops: CDR1 SGHVS, CDR2 FQNEAQ. This CDR3 region has 18 residues. V was pared by 4 bases and J by 3 bases, with 25 bases between. The sequencing used CD4+ T cells sorted from PBMCs after roughly 18-hour stimulation, collected from a patient who received antiretroviral therapy. This receptor was identified in an adult woman with HIV who was CMV-seropositive. This chain uses TRBV7-8 with TRBJ2-7; possibly TRBD1 or TRBD2 for D (6 bases each). In nucleotides, the CDR3 is TGTGCCAGCAGCTCCGAGGGGGGACGGCAAGGGGAAGGCTACGAGCAGTACTTC. This codes for CASSSEGGRQGEGYEQYF. Drawing the rest from reference TRBV7-8 and TRBJ2-7, the complete variable domain is GAGVSQSPRYKVAKRGQDVALRCDPISGHVSLFWYQQALGQGPEFLTYFQNEAQLDKSGLPSDRFFAERPEGSVSTLKIQRTQQEDSAVYLCASSSEGGRQGEGYEQYFGPGTRLTVT.